Listed here are 15 T cell receptor beta chains from one sample, sequenced in a study of vaccination and CD4 T cells after COVID-19. Their specific antigens are unknown. Sequencing of cultured CD4+ T cell DNA used the Oncomine TCR Beta short-read assay. TCRdb itself ran the PCR reads through MiXCR, one entry per CDR3 protein. The sample shows 16,000 or so distinct CDR3 sequences, about 43% of them seen only once. Treatment: roughly 11-day PBMC culture with coronavirus spike peptide pools or control peptides (ViraFEST assay). The sample here was CD4+ T cells from blood, cultured in vitro, taken after SARS-CoV-2 vaccination. The receptors shown here come from a human donor who had recovered from COVID-19.

The rearrangement links TRBV9 to TRBJ2-3, with D perhaps assigned TRBD1 or TRBD2 (5 bases each). The CDR3 is 14 residues long. V lost 4 bases and J 2 bases, leaving 11 bases between the germline ends. Germline V lookup: CDR1 SGDLS, CDR2 YYNGEE. The DNA for the CDR3 is TGTGCCAGCAGCCGGGACCAGATCACAGATACGCAGTATTTT. Translation: CASSRDQITDTQYF.

About this clonotype itself: Germline is not matched at one junction end, which may reflect a read error. This sequence joins TRBV25-1 and TRBJ1-6; D is unresolved. CDR3 length equals 15 residues. The germline V gene has CDR1 MGHDK and CDR2 SYGVNS. The DNA of the CDR3 is TGTGCCGGCAGTGATCCGACTAAAACGAATTCACCCCTCCACTTT. This translates into CAGSDPTKTNSPLHF.

This clonotype was seen more than once but under ten times. The chain carries TRBV20-1 and TRBJ1-2, with D possibly matching TRBD1 (5 bases). The V gene lost 6 bases and the J gene lost 6 bases, with 20 bases spanning the gap. The CDR3 runs 14 residues. The V gene's germline CDR1 is DFQATT and CDR2 SNEGSKA (reference sequence). The CDR3 DNA reads as TGCAGTGCCGAGGAGGGAGGACGGGACGATGGCTACACCTTC. Amino acids: CSAEEGGRDDGYTF.

As for this clonotype: The junction departs from the called germline gene at one end, perhaps through a read error. The V gene is TRBV5-3, the J gene TRBJ2-4, with a possible D match to TRBD2 (5 bases). TRBV5-3 qualifies as an ORF whose function is uncertain. CDR3 length: 16 amino acids. CDR3 residues: CASSLAPGSVIDIQYF. The CDR3 DNA follows: TGTGCCAGCAGCTTGGCCCCTGGTAGCGTTATAGACATTCAGTACTTC.

This clonotype appeared a few times. The rearrangement uses TRBV19 and TRBJ1-2, with TRBD1 identical over 9 bases. The CDR3 runs to 15 residues. V gave up 6 bases and J gave up 6 bases; unmatched junction bases: 11. From germline, CDR1 is LNHDA and CDR2 SQIVND (reference sequence). Here the CDR3 DNA reads TGTGCCAGTAGCCAAGACAAAGGACAGGGGAATGGCTACACCTTC. Its translation is CASSQDKGQGNGYTF.

This clonotype appeared a few times. The V and J genes are TRBV29-1 and TRBJ2-1, with D perhaps given as TRBD1 or TRBD2 (5 bases each). Germline-derived CDR1 and CDR2 are SQVTM and ANQGSEA. Trimming removed 5 bases at V and 4 bases at J, with 12 bases between. The CDR3 has 13 amino acids. This chain's CDR3 is CSVTRDLYNEQFF. The CDR3 nucleotides read TGCAGCGTTACTAGGGACCTGTACAATGAGCAGTTCTTC.

CDR3 DNA: TGTGCCAGCAGTCCGTTCGCGAACACCGGGGAGCTGTTTTTT. Amino acid sequence: CASSPFANTGELFF. The V call is TRBV6-1, the J call TRBJ2-2; no reliable D call. Germline V gene data show CDR1 as MNHNS and CDR2 as SASEGT. Trimming left V 5 bases short and J 0 bases short, with 7 bases between. The CDR3 spans 14 residues.

CDR3 in amino acids: CSARSQGPDTQYF. DNA of the CDR3: TGCAGTGCTAGAAGCCAGGGCCCAGATACGCAGTATTTT. The chain uses TRBV20-1 and TRBJ2-3; maybe TRBD1 (5 bases). This CDR3 contains 13 residues. Germline values: CDR1 DFQATT, CDR2 SNEGSKA (reference sequence). V was trimmed by 2 bases and J by 4 bases, leaving 10 bases between them.

A note on this clonotype: The junction shows a germline mismatch at one end, possibly a read error. The chain recombines TRBV6-1 with TRBJ2-1; 10 nucleotides agree with TRBD1. CDR1 and CDR2 from the germline V gene are MNHNS and SASEGT. CDR3 length: 15 residues. The DNA for the CDR3 is TGTGCCAGTGAATGGACAGGGGGAACCTACAATGGGCAGTTCTTC. Translated, it gives CASEWTGGTYNGQFF.

This clonotype has only a few counts. V usage is TRBV18 and J usage is TRBJ2-3, with 9 positions matching TRBD1. Germline V gives CDR1 KGHSH, CDR2 LQKENI. V shed 5 bases and J 6 bases; nucleotides not matched to a gene: 6. This CDR3 spans 14 amino acids. CDR3 region: CASSSTGGVDTQYF. CDR3 nucleotides: TGTGCCAGCTCAAGCACAGGGGGCGTCGATACGCAGTATTTT.

To note about this clonotype: With a much larger clone just one base away, this may be a read error. This chain joins TRBV20-1 and TRBJ2-3; D not resolved. Germline values: CDR1 DFQATT, CDR2 SNEGSKA (reference sequence). The CDR3 is 12 amino acids. Deletions cut 3 bases from V and 8 bases from J, with 12 bases between. CDR3 nucleotides: TGCAGTGCTAGCCCGGTCCTGGGTACGCAGTATTTT. Its protein product is CSASPVLGTQYF.

The chain uses TRBV30 and TRBJ1-5; D possibly corresponds to TRBD1 (5 bases). V dropped 2 bases and J dropped 7 bases, with 12 bases sitting between them. The CDR3 has 13 amino acids. Germline V gene sequence: CDR1 GTSNPN, CDR2 SVGIG (reference sequence). CDR3: CAWSSLGDQPQHF. DNA for the CDR3: TGTGCCTGGAGTTCTTTAGGGGACCAGCCCCAGCATTTT. The variable domain in full, completed from reference TRBV30 and TRBJ1-5, reads SQTIHQWPATLVQPVGSPLSLECTVEGTSNPNLYWYRQAAGRGLQLLFYSVGIGQISSEVPQNLSASRPQDRQFILSSKKLLLSDSGFYLCAWSSLGDQPQHFGDGTRLSIL.

On this clonotype: One end of the junction varies from germline; a read error may be responsible. The V gene is TRBV20-1, the J gene TRBJ1-6; no clear D. Germline CDR1 DFQATT, CDR2 SNEGSKA (reference sequence). The CDR3 extends over 13 amino acids. The CDR3 spells CSARGHSNSPLHF. The CDR3 DNA reads TGCAGTGCCAGAGGTCACAGTAATTCACCCCTCCACTTT.

The chain uses TRBV7-3 and TRBJ1-6; the match to TRBD1 covers 11 bases. This CDR3 region has 14 residues. The J segment lost 10 bases and the V segment lost 5 bases, leaving 4 bases of the junction unmatched. The germline V gene has CDR1 SGHTA and CDR2 FQGTGA. DNA for the CDR3: TGTGCCAGCAGCGTAGGACAGGGGGCCTCACCCCTCCACTTT. It specifies CASSVGQGASPLHF.

The rearrangement links TRBV28 to TRBJ1-2; D perhaps matches TRBD1 (5 bases). CDR3 length: 23 residues. The V end lost 2 bases, the J end lost 0 bases, and 34 bases lay between the germline ends. Looked up from germline, CDR1 is MDHEN and CDR2 is SYDVKM. The CDR3 region has the DNA TGTGCCAGCAGTTTAGGGACCATCCTTATCAGTGTCGACGGCGCAACAACTAACTATGGCTACACCTTC. Translated, it gives CASSLGTILISVDGATTNYGYTF.